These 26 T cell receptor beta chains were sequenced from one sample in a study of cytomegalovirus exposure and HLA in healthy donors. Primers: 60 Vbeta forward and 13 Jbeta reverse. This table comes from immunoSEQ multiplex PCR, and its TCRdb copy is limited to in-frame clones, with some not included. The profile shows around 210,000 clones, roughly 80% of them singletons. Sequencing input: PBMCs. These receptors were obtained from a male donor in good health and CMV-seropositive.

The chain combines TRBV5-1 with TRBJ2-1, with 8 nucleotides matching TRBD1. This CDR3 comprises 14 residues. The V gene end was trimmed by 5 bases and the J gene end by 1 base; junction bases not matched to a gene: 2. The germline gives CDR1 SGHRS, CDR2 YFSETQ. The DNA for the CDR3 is TGCGCCAGCAGTAGGACAGGGTCCTACAATGAGCAGTTCTTC. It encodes CASSRTGSYNEQFF.

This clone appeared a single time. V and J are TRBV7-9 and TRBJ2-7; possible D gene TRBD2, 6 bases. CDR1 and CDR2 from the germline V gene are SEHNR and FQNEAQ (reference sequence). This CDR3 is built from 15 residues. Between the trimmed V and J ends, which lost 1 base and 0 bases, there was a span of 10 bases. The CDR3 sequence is CASSLDGGSSYEQYF. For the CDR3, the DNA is TGTGCCAGCAGCTTAGACGGGGGTAGCTCCTACGAGCAGTACTTC.

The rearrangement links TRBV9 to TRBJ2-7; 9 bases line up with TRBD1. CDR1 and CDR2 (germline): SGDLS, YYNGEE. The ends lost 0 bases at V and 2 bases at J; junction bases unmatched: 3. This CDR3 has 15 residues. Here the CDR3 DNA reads TGTGCCAGCAGCGTAGGGGGACAGGGAACCTACGAGCAGTACTTC. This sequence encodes CASSVGGQGTYEQYF.

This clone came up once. CDR3 bases: TGTGCCAGCAGCTTAGAGATCAGGGTCGGCTACACCTTC. This codes for CASSLEIRVGYTF. This chain connects TRBV7-2 to TRBJ1-2; a possible D gene is TRBD1 (5 bases). Germline V CDR1 and CDR2: SGHTA, FQGNSA. With 1 base removed from V and 8 bases from J, the gap between germline ends came to 11 bases. This CDR3 is 13 amino acids long. Filled out from reference TRBV7-2 and TRBJ1-2, the complete variable domain reads GAGVSQSPSNKVTEKGKDVELRCDPISGHTALYWYRQSLGQGLEFLIYFQGNSAPDKSGLPSDRFSAERTGGSVSTLTIQRTQQEDSAVYLCASSLEIRVGYTFGSGTRLTVV.

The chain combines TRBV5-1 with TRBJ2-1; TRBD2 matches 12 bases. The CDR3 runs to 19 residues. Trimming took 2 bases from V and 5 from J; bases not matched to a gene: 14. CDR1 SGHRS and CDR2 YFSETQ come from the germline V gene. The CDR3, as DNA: TGCGCCAGCAGCTTCGCTAGCGGGAGGGCAACGAGGTTCAACAATGAGCAGTTCTTC. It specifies CASSFASGRATRFNNEQFF.

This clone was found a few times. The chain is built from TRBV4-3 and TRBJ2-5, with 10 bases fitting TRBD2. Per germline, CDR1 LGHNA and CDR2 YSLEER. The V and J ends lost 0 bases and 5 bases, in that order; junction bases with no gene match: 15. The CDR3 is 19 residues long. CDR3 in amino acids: CASSQDLGLAGVYRETQYF. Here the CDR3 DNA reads TGCGCCAGCAGCCAAGATCTTGGTCTAGCGGGAGTTTACAGGGAGACCCAGTACTTC.

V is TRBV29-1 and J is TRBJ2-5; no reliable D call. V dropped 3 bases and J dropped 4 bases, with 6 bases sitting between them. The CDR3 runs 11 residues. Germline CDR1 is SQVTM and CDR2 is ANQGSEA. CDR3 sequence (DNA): TGCAGCGTTGATATAATAGAGACCCAGTACTTC. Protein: CSVDIIETQYF. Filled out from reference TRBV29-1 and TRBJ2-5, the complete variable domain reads SAVISQKPSRDICQRGTSLTIQCQVDSQVTMMFWYRQQPGQSLTLIATANQGSEATYESGFVIDKFPISRPNLTFSTLTVSNMSPEDSSIYLCSVDIIETQYFGPGTRLLVL.

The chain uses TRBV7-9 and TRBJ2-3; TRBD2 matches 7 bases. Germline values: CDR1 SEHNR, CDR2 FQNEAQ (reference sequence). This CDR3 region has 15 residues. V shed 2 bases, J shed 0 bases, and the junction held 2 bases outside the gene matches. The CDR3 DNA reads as TGTGCCAGCAGCTTAAGGCGGGGGAGCACAGATACGCAGTATTTT. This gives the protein CASSLRRGSTDTQYF.

CDR3 residues: CASSVTGANYGYTF. In DNA form, the CDR3 reads TGTGCCAGCAGTGTAACTGGAGCTAACTATGGCTACACCTTC. The rearrangement joins TRBV6-6 to TRBJ1-2; D remains unclear. Trimming took off 5 bases at V and 0 bases at J, with 10 bases between the two ends. Germline-derived CDR1 and CDR2 are MNHNY and SVGAGI (reference sequence). This CDR3 comprises 14 residues.

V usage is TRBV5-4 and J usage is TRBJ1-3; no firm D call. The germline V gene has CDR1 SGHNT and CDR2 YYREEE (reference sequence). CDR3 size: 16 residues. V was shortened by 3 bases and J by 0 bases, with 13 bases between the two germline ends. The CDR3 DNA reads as TGTGCCAGCAGCTCCGCGGGTGCCGTCTCTGGAAACACCATATATTTT. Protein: CASSSAGAVSGNTIYF.

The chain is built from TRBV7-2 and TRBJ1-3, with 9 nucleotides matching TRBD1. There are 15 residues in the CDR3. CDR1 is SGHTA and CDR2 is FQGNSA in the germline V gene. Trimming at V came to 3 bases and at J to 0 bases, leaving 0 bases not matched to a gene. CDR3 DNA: TGTGCCAGCAGCTTGGACAGGGGCTCTGGAAACACCATATATTTT. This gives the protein CASSLDRGSGNTIYF.

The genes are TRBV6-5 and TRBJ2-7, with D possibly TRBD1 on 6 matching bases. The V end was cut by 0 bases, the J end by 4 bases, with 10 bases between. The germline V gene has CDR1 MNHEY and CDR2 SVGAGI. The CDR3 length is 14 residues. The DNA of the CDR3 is TGTGCCAGCAGTTACTCGCCAGGGGTATACGAGCAGTACTTC. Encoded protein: CASSYSPGVYEQYF.

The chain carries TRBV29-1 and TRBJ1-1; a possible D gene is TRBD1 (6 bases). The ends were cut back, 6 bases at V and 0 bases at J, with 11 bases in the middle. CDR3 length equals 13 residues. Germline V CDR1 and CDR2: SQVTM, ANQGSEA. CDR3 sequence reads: CSVEDSMNTEAFF. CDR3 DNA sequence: TGCAGCGTGGAGGACAGTATGAACACTGAAGCTTTCTTT. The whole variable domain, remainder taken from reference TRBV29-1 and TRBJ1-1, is SAVISQKPSRDICQRGTSLTIQCQVDSQVTMMFWYRQQPGQSLTLIATANQGSEATYESGFVIDKFPISRPNLTFSTLTVSNMSPEDSSIYLCSVEDSMNTEAFFGQGTRLTVV.

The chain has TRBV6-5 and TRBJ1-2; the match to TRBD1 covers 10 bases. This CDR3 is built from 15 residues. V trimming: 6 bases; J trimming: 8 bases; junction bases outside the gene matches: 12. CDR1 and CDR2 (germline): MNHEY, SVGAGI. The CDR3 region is CASSESKRQGAGYTF. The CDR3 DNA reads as TGTGCCAGCAGCGAGAGCAAACGACAGGGGGCAGGCTACACCTTC.

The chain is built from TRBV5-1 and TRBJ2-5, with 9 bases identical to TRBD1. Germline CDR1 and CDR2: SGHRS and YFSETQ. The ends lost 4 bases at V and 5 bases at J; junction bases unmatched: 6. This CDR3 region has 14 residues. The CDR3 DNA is TGCGCCAGCAGCCACGGACAGGGGTATGAGACCCAGTACTTC. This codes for CASSHGQGYETQYF.

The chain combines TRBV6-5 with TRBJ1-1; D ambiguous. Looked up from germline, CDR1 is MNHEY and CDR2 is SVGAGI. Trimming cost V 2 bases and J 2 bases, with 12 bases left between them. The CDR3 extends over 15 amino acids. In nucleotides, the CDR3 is TGTGCCAGCAGTTACGTGGCCGGGAGCAACACTGAAGCTTTCTTT. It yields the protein CASSYVAGSNTEAFF.

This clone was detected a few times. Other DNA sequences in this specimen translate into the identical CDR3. The CDR3 DNA follows: TGTGCCAGCAGCTTGGAACAATATGAGCAGTACTTC. Residues: CASSLEQYEQYF. The chain employs TRBV5-6 and TRBJ2-7; D unclear. CDR3 length equals 12 residues. Trimming cost V 0 bases and J 7 bases, with 8 bases left between them. In germline, CDR1 is SGHDT, CDR2 YYEEEE.

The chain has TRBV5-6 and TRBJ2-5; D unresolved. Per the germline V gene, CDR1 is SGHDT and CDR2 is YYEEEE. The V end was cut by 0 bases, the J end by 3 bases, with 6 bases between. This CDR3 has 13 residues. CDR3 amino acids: CASSLAMEETQYF. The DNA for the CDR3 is TGTGCCAGCAGCTTGGCTATGGAAGAGACCCAGTACTTC.

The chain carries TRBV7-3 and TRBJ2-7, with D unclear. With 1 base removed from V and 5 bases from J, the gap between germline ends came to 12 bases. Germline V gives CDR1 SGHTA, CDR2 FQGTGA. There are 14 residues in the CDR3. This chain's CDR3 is CASSLNPRWDEQYF. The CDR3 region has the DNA TGTGCCAGCAGCTTAAACCCTAGATGGGACGAGCAGTACTTC.

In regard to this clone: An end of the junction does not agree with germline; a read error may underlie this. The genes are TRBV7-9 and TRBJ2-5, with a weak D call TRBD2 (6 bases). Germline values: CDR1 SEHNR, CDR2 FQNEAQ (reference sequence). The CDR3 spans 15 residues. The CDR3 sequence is CSSSLSDRGEETQYF. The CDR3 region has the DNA TGTTCCAGCAGCTTAAGTGACCGCGGGGAAGAGACCCAGTACTTC. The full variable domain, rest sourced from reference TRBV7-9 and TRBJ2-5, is DTGVSQNPRHKITKRGQNVTFRCDPISEHNRLYWYRQTLGQGPEFLTYFQNEAQLEKSRLLSDRFSAERPKGSFSTLEIQRTEQGDSAMYLCSSSLSDRGEETQYFGPGTRLLVL.

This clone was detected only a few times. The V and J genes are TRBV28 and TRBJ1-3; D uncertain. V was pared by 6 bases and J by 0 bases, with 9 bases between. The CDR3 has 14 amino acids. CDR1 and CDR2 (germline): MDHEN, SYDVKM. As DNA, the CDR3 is TGTGCCAGCAGCCGACACCTCTCTGGAAACACCATATATTTT. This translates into CASSRHLSGNTIYF.

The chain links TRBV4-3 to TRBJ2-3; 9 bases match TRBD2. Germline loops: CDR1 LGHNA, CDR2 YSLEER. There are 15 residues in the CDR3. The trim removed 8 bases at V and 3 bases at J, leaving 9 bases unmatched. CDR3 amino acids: CASGWGAGGTDTQYF. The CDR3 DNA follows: TGCGCCAGCGGATGGGGAGCGGGGGGTACAGATACGCAGTATTTT.

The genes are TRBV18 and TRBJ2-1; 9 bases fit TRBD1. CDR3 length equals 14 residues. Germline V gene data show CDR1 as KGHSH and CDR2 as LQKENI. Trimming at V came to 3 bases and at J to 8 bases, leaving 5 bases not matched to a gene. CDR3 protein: CASSPTRDRDEQFF. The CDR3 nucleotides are TGTGCCAGCTCACCGACCCGGGACAGGGATGAGCAGTTCTTC. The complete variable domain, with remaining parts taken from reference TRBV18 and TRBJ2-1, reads NAGVMQNPRHLVRRRGQEARLRCSPMKGHSHVYWYRQLPEEGLKFMVYLQKENIIDESGMPKERFSAEFPKEGPSILRIQQVVRGDSAAYFCASSPTRDRDEQFFGPGTRLTVL.

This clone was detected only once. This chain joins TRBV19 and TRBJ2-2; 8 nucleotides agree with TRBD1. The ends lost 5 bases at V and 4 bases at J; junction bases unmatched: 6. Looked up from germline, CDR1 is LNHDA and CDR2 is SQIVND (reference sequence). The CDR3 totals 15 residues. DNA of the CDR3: TGTGCCAGTAGTCAATCCAGGGGGCGCACCGGGGAGCTGTTTTTT. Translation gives CASSQSRGRTGELFF.

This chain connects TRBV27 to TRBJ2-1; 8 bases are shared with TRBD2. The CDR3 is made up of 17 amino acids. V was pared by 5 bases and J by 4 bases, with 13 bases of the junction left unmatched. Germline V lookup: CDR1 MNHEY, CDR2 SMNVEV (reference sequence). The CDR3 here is CASSPNGAGGIYNEQFF. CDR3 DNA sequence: TGTGCCAGCAGTCCTAATGGGGCGGGGGGCATTTACAATGAGCAGTTCTTC.

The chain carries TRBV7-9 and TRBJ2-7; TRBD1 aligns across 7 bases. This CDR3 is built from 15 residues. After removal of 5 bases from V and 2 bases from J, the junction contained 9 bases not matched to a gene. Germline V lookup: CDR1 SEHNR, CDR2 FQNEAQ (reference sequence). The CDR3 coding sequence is TGTGCCAGCAGCCTAATGACAGGGAGCACCTACGAGCAGTACTTC. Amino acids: CASSLMTGSTYEQYF.